Below, one T cell receptor beta chain is given with its context. Authors' analysis steps: Scientists estimated how many nucleated cells there were by amplifying reference gene primers. Profiling relied on immunoSEQ multiplex PCR, and the TCRdb table lists in-frame clones only, not all of them. That table supplies the V and J calls and clone size; D and trimming were determined from the DNA. The sample records roughly 200,000 clones, approximately 86% being singletons. CDR3 length: 17 amino acids. V gave up 4 bases and J gave up 0 bases; unmatched junction bases: 7. Germline values: CDR1 SGHRS, CDR2 YFSETQ. The data are from a study of blood T cell repertoires in COVID-19. For the study at large: Some COVID-19 samples were acute and others convalescent; all came from the United States, Italy and Spain. T cells, B-cell-depleted T cells, or PBMCs provided the cDNA or gDNA that served as material.

The clonotype was recovered from a man between 60 and 70 years old with acute or convalescent COVID-19. The rearrangement links TRBV5-1 to TRBJ1-6; 7 bases fit TRBD1. The sequencing sample was made of peripheral blood. The DNA of the CDR3 is TGCGCCAGCAGCGGGACGACAGGGATCTCCTATAATTCACCCCTCCACTTT. Translation: CASSGTTGISYNSPLHF.